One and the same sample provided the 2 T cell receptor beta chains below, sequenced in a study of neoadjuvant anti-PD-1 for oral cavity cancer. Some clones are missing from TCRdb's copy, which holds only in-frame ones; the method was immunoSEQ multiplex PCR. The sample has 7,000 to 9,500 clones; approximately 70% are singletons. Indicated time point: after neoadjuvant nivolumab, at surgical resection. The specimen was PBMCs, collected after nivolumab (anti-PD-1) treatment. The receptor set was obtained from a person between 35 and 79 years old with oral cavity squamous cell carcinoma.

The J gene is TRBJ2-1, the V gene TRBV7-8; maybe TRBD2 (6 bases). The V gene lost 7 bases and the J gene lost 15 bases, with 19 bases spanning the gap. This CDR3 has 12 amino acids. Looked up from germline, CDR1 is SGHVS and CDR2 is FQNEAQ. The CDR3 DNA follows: TGTGCCAGCACCCCCGGGACGGGGGTCCCGTTCTTC. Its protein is CASTPGTGVPFF.

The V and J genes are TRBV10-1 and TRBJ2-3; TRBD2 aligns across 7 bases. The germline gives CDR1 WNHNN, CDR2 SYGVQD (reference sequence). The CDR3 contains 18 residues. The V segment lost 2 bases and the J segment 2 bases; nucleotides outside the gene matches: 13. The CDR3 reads CASSESGDPRGATDTQYF. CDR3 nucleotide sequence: TGCGCCAGCAGTGAGAGCGGGGACCCCCGGGGAGCCACAGATACGCAGTATTTT.